The 19 T cell receptor beta chains presented below share a single source sample, sequenced in a study of cytomegalovirus exposure and HLA in healthy donors. This PCR relied on a set of 60 Vbeta primers and 13 Jbeta primers. Clones were sequenced by immunoSEQ multiplex PCR, and TCRdb holds only the in-frame ones, with some missing. The sample has 100,000 to 150,000 clones; 77% are singletons. The sequenced sample consisted of PBMCs. These receptors all come from a human donor in good health.

DNA of the CDR3: TGTGCCAGCAGCTCCATCGGGACTGACCAAGAGACCCAGTACTTC. Its protein is CASSSIGTDQETQYF. J is TRBJ2-5 and V is TRBV13; D perhaps matches TRBD2 (6 bases). Germline values: CDR1 PRHDT, CDR2 FYEKMQ (reference sequence). CDR3 length equals 15 residues. V was trimmed by 4 bases and J by 0 bases, leaving 12 bases between them.

This clone was recorded only once. V gene TRBV29-1 combines with J gene TRBJ2-1; 12 nucleotides align to TRBD2. CDR3 length: 16 residues. Germline CDR1 and CDR2: SQVTM and ANQGSEA. V gave up 4 bases and J gave up 6 bases; unmatched junction bases: 10. The chain's CDR3 is CSVVGVLAGGGNEQFF. CDR3 coding DNA: TGCAGCGTTGTGGGGGTGCTAGCGGGAGGGGGCAATGAGCAGTTCTTC.

This clone was detected only a few times. The chain couples TRBV27 to TRBJ2-7, with D unclear. Germline V gene data show CDR1 as MNHEY and CDR2 as SMNVEV (reference sequence). V lost 8 bases and J 1 base, leaving 9 bases between the germline ends. The CDR3 has 12 amino acids. For the CDR3, the DNA is TGTGCCAGCGGCGCCGGGTCCTACGAGCAGTACTTC. The encoded protein is CASGAGSYEQYF.

The chain couples TRBV30 to TRBJ2-5; D gene uncertain. From germline, CDR1 is GTSNPN and CDR2 SVGIG (reference sequence). This CDR3 has 13 residues. The V end lost 1 base, the J end lost 5 bases, and 11 bases lay between the germline ends. The CDR3 protein is CAWSGPLRETQYF. CDR3 DNA sequence: TGTGCCTGGAGTGGACCGTTGCGGGAGACCCAGTACTTC.

V and J are TRBV28 and TRBJ1-5; possible D gene TRBD1, 5 bases. The CDR3 totals 14 residues. V was clipped by 9 bases and J by 4 bases, with 16 bases between them. Looked up from germline, CDR1 is MDHEN and CDR2 is SYDVKM. CDR3 DNA sequence: TGTGCCAGTGAGGTTGGTGGGGCAAATCAGCCCCAGCATTTT. It specifies CASEVGGANQPQHF.

The rearrangement links TRBV2 to TRBJ2-1, with TRBD2 matching over 10 bases. The ends lost 2 bases at V and 8 bases at J; junction bases unmatched: 9. This CDR3 comprises 16 residues. CDR1 SNHLY and CDR2 FYNNEI come from the germline V gene. CDR3 residues: CASSEWSGRAEDEQFF. CDR3 nucleotides: TGTGCCAGCAGTGAATGGAGCGGGAGGGCCGAGGATGAGCAGTTCTTC.

The table lists this clone with a few counts. This chain uses TRBV2 with TRBJ1-5; 7 nucleotides align to TRBD1. Germline-derived CDR1 and CDR2 are SNHLY and FYNNEI. Trimming removed 0 bases from V and 6 bases from J; junction bases left unmatched: 8. The CDR3 is made up of 16 amino acids. CDR3 sequence reads: CASSEALVGGGQPQHF. The CDR3 DNA reads as TGTGCCAGCAGTGAAGCGCTTGTAGGGGGCGGTCAGCCCCAGCATTTT.

The chain combines TRBV6-5 with TRBJ1-2; D not certain. The CDR3 has 13 amino acids. V lost 0 bases and J 7 bases, leaving 9 bases between the germline ends. Per the germline V gene, CDR1 is MNHEY and CDR2 is SVGAGI. The CDR3 DNA reads as TGTGCCAGCAGTTACTCGGGCCTTCTTGGCTACACCTTC. Translated, it gives CASSYSGLLGYTF.

This rearrangement joins TRBV5-1 to TRBJ2-1; the match to TRBD2 covers 10 bases. Germline V gives CDR1 SGHRS, CDR2 YFSETQ. Trimming cost V 0 bases and J 4 bases; bases outside gene matches: 7. There are 17 residues in the CDR3. CDR3 residues: CASSLAITSGVYNEQFF. The CDR3 nucleotides are TGCGCCAGCAGCTTGGCCATCACTAGCGGGGTATACAATGAGCAGTTCTTC.

This clone was observed once. The chain employs TRBV2 and TRBJ1-1; 7 nucleotides match TRBD1. V shed 6 bases, J shed 1 base, and the junction held 8 bases outside the gene matches. Per germline, CDR1 SNHLY and CDR2 FYNNEI. This CDR3 has 15 amino acids. The CDR3 DNA sequence: TGTGCCAGCAGACCGAGACAGGGCGAGAACACTGAAGCTTTCTTT. Translation: CASRPRQGENTEAFF.

The chain carries TRBV2 and TRBJ2-1, with D unclear. The CDR3 is 15 residues long. Per the germline V gene, CDR1 is SNHLY and CDR2 is FYNNEI. V lost 4 bases and J 14 bases, leaving 24 bases between the germline ends. The CDR3 loop reads CASSAQPTVALSEFF. The CDR3 DNA reads as TGTGCCAGCAGTGCCCAGCCGACGGTAGCACTCTCGGAGTTCTTC.

This clone was recorded once. This rearrangement joins TRBV6-6 to TRBJ2-5, with a possible D match to TRBD1 (6 bases). V lost 8 bases and J 3 bases, leaving 13 bases between the germline ends. There are 13 residues in the CDR3. Germline CDR1 reads MNHNY; CDR2 reads SVGAGI (reference sequence). CDR3 coding DNA: TGTGCCAGCTGCTTTGCAGGGGAAGAGACCCAGTACTTC. Encoded protein: CASCFAGEETQYF.

The gene calls are TRBV30 and TRBJ1-2, with TRBD1 matching over 8 bases. Germline CDR1 GTSNPN, CDR2 SVGIG (reference sequence). V was pared by 6 bases and J by 0 bases, with 3 bases of the junction left unmatched. This CDR3 is built from 13 residues. Here the CDR3 DNA reads TGTGCCTGTAACAGGGGGACTAACTATGGCTACACCTTC. It specifies CACNRGTNYGYTF.

The CDR3 DNA sequence: TGTGCCAGCTCACCGGGACAGGGTGAAAAACTGTTTTTT. Protein: CASSPGQGEKLFF. The V gene is TRBV18, the J gene TRBJ1-4, with TRBD1 matching over 9 bases. V lost 3 bases to trimming and J lost 7 bases; unmatched junction nucleotides: 0. The CDR3 is made up of 13 amino acids. The germline CDR1 and CDR2 sequences are KGHSH and LQKENI.

This chain links TRBV7-3 with TRBJ1-1; 8 positions agree with TRBD1. The J segment lost 8 bases and the V segment lost 4 bases, leaving 18 bases of the junction unmatched. Per germline, CDR1 SGHTA and CDR2 FQGTGA. The CDR3 has 17 amino acids. CDR3 DNA: TGTGCCAGCAGCTGGCAGGGGGCCTCGAAAACTTTCTCGGAAGCTTTCTTT. Its protein product is CASSWQGASKTFSEAFF.

The V and J genes are TRBV27 and TRBJ1-1; the D is unclear. Germline V lookup: CDR1 MNHEY, CDR2 SMNVEV (reference sequence). Trimming took 7 bases from V and 0 from J, leaving 15 bases between them. The CDR3 length is 15 residues. CDR3 region: CASTTIQKLNTEAFF. The CDR3, as DNA: TGTGCCAGCACGACAATACAGAAGCTGAACACTGAAGCTTTCTTT.

The chain carries TRBV11-2 and TRBJ1-2; the D gene is possibly TRBD1 (5 bases). The CDR3 is 12 amino acids. The germline V gene encodes CDR1 SGHAT and CDR2 FQNNGV. Between the trimmed V and J ends, which lost 0 bases and 13 bases, there was a span of 12 bases. The CDR3: CASSLEGAKTTF. Here the CDR3 DNA reads TGTGCCAGCAGCTTAGAAGGGGCAAAAACCACCTTC. Supplemented by reference TRBV11-2 and TRBJ1-2, the full variable domain reads EAGVAQSPRYKIIEKRQSVAFWCNPISGHATLYWYQQILGQGPKLLIQFQNNGVVDDSQLPKDRFSAERLKGVDSTLKIQPAKLEDSAVYLCASSLEGAKTTFGSGTRLTVV.

This clone has only a few counts. V usage is TRBV5-1 and J usage is TRBJ2-2, with 7 bases identical to TRBD1. Trimming at V came to 7 bases and at J to 3 bases, leaving 6 bases not matched to a gene. CDR3 length equals 14 residues. Germline CDR1 reads SGHRS; CDR2 reads YFSETQ. Here the CDR3 DNA reads TGCGCCAGCTCATTGCAGGGGGACACCGGGGAGCTGTTTTTT. It translates to CASSLQGDTGELFF.

This chain links TRBV11-3 with TRBJ1-1; D uncertain. The ends were cut back, 5 bases at V and 3 bases at J, with 10 bases in the middle. The CDR3 is 13 residues long. CDR1 and CDR2 from the germline V gene are SGHNT and YENEEA. As DNA, the CDR3 is TGTGCCAGCAGCATAAGACAAGACACTGAAGCTTTCTTT. Protein product: CASSIRQDTEAFF.